Here is one T cell receptor (beta chain) with its context. Its target is not known. The data are from a study of a mutant IDH1 vaccine in newly diagnosed glioma. Looking at the study overall: Averaging 40.4 years of age, treated patients were roughly 60% male and approximately 40% female. Antecedent treatment encompassed radiotherapy, temozolomide, or their combination; the majority received both.

Whole-study results and caveats: Patients mounted vaccine-induced immune responses in 80% to 95% of cases.

Libraries were prepared by immunoSEQ multiplex PCR; TCRdb keeps only in-frame clonotypes and omits some of them. The table includes tens of thousands of clones, roughly nine tenths detected once. Time point noted: week 47, end of study. A 20-mer mutant IDH1 peptide at 300 ug was injected subcutaneously with topical imiquimod. The material sequenced was PBMCs, taken from a glioma patient whose treatment included an IDH1 peptide vaccine. The receptor comes from a woman aged 50 to 65 with glioma.

The CDR3 DNA follows: TGTGCCAGCAGTTTGGATAGCGGGATCGTAACTGAGCAGTTCTTC. It encodes CASSLDSGIVTEQFF. The rearrangement joins TRBV28 to TRBJ2-1; 8 positions agree with TRBD2. The germline V gene has CDR1 MDHEN and CDR2 SYDVKM. This CDR3 has 15 amino acids. Unmatched junction bases numbered 10, after V lost 3 bases and J lost 9 bases.